This record concerns one T cell receptor (beta chain) sequence. Its target is unknown. Donors were ostensibly healthy at sampling, although undocumented immune exposures were probable. J gave up 3 bases and V 7 bases, and 4 bases lay outside the gene matches. CDR3 length: 14 residues. Germline CDR1 LNHDA, CDR2 SQIVND (reference sequence). The data were taken from a study of cytomegalovirus exposure and HLA in healthy donors. Study details: One earlier analysis, a look at about 179 million T cells, found about 100 million unique TCR beta sequences.

Vbeta (60) and Jbeta (13) primers were used in the PCR. Generated by immunoSEQ multiplex PCR, the TCRdb table keeps only in-frame clones and is missing some. The sample has about 130,000 clones, 65% to 90% seen once. Study findings and constraints: Later examination showed HLA-associated TCR beta chains had greater clonal expansion than equally common others. At a 0.05 false discovery rate, a later analysis found approximately 15,000 TCR beta sequences to be associated with HLA alleles.

Sequenced sample: PBMCs. The sequence came from a man aged 50-60 years in good health and CMV-seronegative. The V call is TRBV19, the J call TRBJ2-2; 8 nucleotides line up with TRBD1. The CDR3 here is CASKAGGDTGELFF. In DNA, the CDR3 is TGTGCCAGTAAGGCAGGGGGCGACACCGGGGAGCTGTTTTTT.